The clone carrying this TCR beta chain appeared a few times. The data were taken from a study of T-cell reconstitution after alpha-beta-depleted transplantation in children. Preparation of the TCRbeta library was carried out with unique molecular identifiers. Via MiXCR, TCRdb re-called the PCR reads, giving one row per CDR3 protein. The sample shows 530,000 or so distinct CDR3 sequences, 25% to 30% of them seen only once. This CDR3 region has 17 residues. With 5 bases removed from V and 7 bases from J, the gap between germline ends came to 24 bases. The rearrangement uses TRBV12-3 or TRBV12-4 and TRBJ2-1; TRBD2 might be the D (7 bases). This clonotype originated in a boy in the first two years of life with Wiskott-Aldrich syndrome, due to receive a stem cell transplant. The input for sequencing was PBMCs, taken before TCRalphabeta/CD19-depleted stem cell transplant. The CDR3 spells CASSPPGGVGQRNEQFF. The CDR3, as DNA: TGTGCCAGCAGTCCACCGGGGGGCGTAGGTCAGAGGAATGAGCAGTTCTTC.